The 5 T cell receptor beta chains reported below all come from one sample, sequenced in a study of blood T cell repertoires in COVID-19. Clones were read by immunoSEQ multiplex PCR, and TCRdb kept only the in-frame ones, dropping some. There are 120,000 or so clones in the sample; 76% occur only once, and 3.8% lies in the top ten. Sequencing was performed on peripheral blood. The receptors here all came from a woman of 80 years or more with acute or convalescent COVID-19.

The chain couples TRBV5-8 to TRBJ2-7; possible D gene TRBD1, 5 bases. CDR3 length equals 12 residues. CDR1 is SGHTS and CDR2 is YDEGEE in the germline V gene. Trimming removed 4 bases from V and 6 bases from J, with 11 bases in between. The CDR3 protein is CASSGQGLEQYF. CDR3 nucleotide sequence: TGTGCCAGCAGCGGTCAGGGTCTCGAGCAGTACTTC.

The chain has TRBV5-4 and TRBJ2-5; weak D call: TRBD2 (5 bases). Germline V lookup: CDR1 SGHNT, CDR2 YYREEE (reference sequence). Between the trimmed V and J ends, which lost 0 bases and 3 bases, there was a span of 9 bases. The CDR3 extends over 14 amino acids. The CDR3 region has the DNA TGTGCCAGCAGCTTGGCGTCTAGCAAAGAGACCCAGTACTTC. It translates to CASSLASSKETQYF.

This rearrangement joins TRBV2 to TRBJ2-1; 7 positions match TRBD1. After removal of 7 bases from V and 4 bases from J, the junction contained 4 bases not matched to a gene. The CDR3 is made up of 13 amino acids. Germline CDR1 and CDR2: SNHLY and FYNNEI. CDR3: CASNQGVYNEQFF. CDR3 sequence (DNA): TGTGCCAGCAACCAGGGGGTGTACAATGAGCAGTTCTTC.

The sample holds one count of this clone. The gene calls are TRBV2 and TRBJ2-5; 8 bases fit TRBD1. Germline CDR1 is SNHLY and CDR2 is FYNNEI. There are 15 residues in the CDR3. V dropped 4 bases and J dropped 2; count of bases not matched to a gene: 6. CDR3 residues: CASSGDRTGQETQYF. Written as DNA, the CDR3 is TGTGCCAGCAGTGGGGACAGGACCGGACAAGAGACCCAGTACTTC.

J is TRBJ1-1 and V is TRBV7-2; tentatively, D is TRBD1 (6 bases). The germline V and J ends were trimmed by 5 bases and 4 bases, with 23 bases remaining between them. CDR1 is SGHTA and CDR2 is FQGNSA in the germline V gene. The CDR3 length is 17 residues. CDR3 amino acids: CASSSRGYLGAGTEAFF. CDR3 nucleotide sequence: TGTGCCAGCAGCAGCAGAGGGTATCTGGGGGCGGGCACTGAAGCTTTCTTT.